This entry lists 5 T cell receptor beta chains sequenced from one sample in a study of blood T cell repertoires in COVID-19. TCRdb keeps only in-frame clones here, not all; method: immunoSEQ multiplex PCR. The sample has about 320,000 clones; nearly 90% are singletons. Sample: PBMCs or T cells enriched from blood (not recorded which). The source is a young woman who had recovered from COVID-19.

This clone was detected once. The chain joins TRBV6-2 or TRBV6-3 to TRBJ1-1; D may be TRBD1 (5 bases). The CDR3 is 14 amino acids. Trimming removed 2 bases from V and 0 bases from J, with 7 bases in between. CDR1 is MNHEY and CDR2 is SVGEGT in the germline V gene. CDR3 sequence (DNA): TGTGCCAGCAGTTACCTGGGGCTGAACACTGAAGCTTTCTTT. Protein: CASSYLGLNTEAFF.

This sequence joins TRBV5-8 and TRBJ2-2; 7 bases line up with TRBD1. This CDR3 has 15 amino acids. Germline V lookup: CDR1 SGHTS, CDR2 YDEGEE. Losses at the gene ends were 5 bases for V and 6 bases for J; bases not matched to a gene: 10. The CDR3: CASSPQGEVSGELFF. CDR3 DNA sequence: TGTGCCAGCAGTCCCCAGGGGGAAGTTTCCGGGGAGCTGTTTTTT.

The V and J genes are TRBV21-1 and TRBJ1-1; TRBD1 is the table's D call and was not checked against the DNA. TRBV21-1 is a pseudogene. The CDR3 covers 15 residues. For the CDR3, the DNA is TGTGCCAGCATCCGTCTGGACAGGGGAGACACTGAAGCTTTCTTT. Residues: CASIRLDRGDTEAFF.

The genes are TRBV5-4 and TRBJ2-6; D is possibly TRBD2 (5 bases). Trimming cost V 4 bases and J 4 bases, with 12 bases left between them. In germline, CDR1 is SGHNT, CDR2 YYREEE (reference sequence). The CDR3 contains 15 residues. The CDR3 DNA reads TGTGCCAGCAGCGCGACTGGACTCGGGGCCAACGTCCTGACTTTC. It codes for CASSATGLGANVLTF.

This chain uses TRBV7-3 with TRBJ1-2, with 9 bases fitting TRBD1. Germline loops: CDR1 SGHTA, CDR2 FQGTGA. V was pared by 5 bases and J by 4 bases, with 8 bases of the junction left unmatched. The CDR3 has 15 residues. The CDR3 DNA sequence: TGTGCCAGCAGCCCAGATAGGGGACAGGGCTATGGCTACACCTTC. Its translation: CASSPDRGQGYGYTF.